This T cell receptor (beta chain) was obtained from a study of blood T cell repertoires in COVID-19. Study-wide background: The study drew acute and convalescent COVID-19 samples from the United States, Italy and Spain. Sample material is recorded as cDNA or gDNA derived from T cells, B-cell-depleted T cells, or PBMCs.

Original processing notes: Amplification of reference gene primers was used by the study to estimate nucleated cell counts. Produced via immunoSEQ multiplex PCR; TCRdb's table is partial and in-frame only. The D gene and trimming were derived from the DNA, and the V and J assignments and clone size from that table. The sample holds 270,000 or so clones, 90% seen once. The V gene's germline CDR1 is ENHRY and CDR2 SYGVKD. V lost 10 bases and J lost 5; bases outside the gene matches: 3. This CDR3 region has 12 residues. It was during active infection that Seattle patients were enrolled and then longitudinally followed.

Sample: peripheral blood. This receptor was taken from a woman aged 55-70 years with COVID-19, enrolled during active disease. The gene calls are TRBV10-3 and TRBJ1-5; 9 nucleotides line up with TRBD1. CDR3 sequence (DNA): TGTGCCACTAGACAGGGGGATCAGCCCCAGCATTTT. This translates into CATRQGDQPQHF.